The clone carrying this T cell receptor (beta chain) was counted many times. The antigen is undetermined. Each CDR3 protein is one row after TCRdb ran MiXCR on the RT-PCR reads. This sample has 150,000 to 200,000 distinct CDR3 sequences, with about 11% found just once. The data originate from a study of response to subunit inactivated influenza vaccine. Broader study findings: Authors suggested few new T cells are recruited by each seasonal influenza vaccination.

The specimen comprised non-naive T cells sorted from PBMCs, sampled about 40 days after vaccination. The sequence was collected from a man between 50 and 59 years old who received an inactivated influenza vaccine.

The CDR3 is CASNRRGDHTDTQYF. CDR3 in DNA: TGTGCCAGCAATCGACGGGGGGACCACACAGATACGCAGTATTTT. This sequence joins TRBV7-2 and TRBJ2-3, with TRBD2 identical over 7 bases. J was trimmed by 2 bases and V by 7 bases; bases with no gene match: 9. The length of the CDR3 is 15 residues. Germline V gene lookup returns CDR1 SGHTA and CDR2 FQGNSA.